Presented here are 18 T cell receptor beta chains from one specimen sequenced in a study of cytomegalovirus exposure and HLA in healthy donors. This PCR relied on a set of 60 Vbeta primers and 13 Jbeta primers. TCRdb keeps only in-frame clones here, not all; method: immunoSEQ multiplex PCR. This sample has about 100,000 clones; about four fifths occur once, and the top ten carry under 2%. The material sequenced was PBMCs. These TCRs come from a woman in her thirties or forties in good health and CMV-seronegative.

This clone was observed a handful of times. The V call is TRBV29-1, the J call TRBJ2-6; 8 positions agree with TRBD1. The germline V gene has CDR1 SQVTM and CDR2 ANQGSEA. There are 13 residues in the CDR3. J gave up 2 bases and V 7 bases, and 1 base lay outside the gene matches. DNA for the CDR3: TGCAGCGCCAGGGGGCCTGGGGCCAACGTCCTGACTTTC. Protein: CSARGPGANVLTF.

The CDR3 here is CASSPALAGSGYNEQFF. The CDR3 nucleotides read TGTGCCAGCAGCCCAGCCCTTGCGGGGAGTGGCTACAATGAGCAGTTCTTC. The rearrangement uses TRBV7-9 and TRBJ2-1; D might be TRBD2 (6 bases). With 5 bases removed from V and 3 bases from J, the gap between germline ends came to 20 bases. The CDR3 contains 17 residues. Germline V gene sequence: CDR1 SEHNR, CDR2 FQNEAQ (reference sequence).

The CDR3 coding sequence is TGTGCCAGCAGCTTGAGCGGGGCTGGGGCCAACGTCCTGACTTTC. Translating gives CASSLSGAGANVLTF. J is TRBJ2-6 and V is TRBV5-4; TRBD2 agrees at 7 bases. This CDR3 has 15 residues. V shed 1 base and J 2 bases; nucleotides not matched to a gene: 0. CDR1 SGHNT and CDR2 YYREEE come from the germline V gene (reference sequence).

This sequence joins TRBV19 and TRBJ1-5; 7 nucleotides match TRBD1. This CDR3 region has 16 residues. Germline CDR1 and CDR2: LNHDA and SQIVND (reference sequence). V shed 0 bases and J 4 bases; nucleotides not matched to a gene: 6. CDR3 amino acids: CASSIDRDSTNQPQHF. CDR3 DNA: TGTGCCAGTAGTATAGACAGGGACAGTACAAATCAGCCCCAGCATTTT.

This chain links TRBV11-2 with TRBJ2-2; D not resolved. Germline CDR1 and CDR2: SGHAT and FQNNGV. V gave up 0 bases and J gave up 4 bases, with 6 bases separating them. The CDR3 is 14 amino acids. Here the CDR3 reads CASSLERSTGELFF. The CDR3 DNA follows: TGTGCCAGCAGCTTAGAAAGGAGCACCGGGGAGCTGTTTTTT.

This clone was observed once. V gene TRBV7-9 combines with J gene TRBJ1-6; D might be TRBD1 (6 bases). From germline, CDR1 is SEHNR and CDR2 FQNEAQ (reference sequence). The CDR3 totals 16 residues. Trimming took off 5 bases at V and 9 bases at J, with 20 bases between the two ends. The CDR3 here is CASSLVRGGVGSPLHF. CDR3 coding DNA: TGTGCCAGCAGCCTTGTCCGAGGGGGTGTGGGTTCACCCCTCCACTTT. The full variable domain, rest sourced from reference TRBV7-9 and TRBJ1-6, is DTGVSQNPRHKITKRGQNVTFRCDPISEHNRLYWYRQTLGQGPEFLTYFQNEAQLEKSRLLSDRFSAERPKGSFSTLEIQRTEQGDSAMYLCASSLVRGGVGSPLHFGNGTRLTVT.

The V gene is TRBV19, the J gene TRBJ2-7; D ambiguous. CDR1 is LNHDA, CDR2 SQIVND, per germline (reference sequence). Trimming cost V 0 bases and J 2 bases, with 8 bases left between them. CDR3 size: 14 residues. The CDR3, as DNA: TGTGCCAGTAGTATAGATTACTCCACCTACGAGCAGTACTTC. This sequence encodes CASSIDYSTYEQYF.

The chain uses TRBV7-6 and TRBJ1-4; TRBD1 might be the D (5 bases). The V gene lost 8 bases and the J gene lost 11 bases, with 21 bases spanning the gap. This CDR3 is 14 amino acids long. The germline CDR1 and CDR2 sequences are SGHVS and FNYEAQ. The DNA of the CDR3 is TGTGCCAGCGGCCATGGGGCGGACCCTTTGAAACTGTTTTTT. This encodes CASGHGADPLKLFF.

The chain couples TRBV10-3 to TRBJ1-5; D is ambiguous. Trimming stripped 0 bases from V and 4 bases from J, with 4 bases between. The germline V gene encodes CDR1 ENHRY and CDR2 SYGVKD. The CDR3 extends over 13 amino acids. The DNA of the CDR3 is TGTGCCATCAGTGAGTCGACAAATCAGCCCCAGCATTTT. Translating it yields CAISESTNQPQHF.

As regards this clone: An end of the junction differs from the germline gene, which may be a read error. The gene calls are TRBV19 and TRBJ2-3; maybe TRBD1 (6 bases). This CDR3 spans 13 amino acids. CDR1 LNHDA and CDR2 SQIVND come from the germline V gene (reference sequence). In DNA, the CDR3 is TGTGCCGGTAGTATAGGACAGATAGATACGCAGTATTTT. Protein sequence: CAGSIGQIDTQYF.

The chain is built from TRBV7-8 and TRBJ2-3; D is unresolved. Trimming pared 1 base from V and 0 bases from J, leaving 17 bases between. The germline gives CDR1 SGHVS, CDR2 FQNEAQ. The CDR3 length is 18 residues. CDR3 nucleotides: TGTGCCAGCAGCTTAGTCCCACACTACCGGATGAGCACAGATACGCAGTATTTT. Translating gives CASSLVPHYRMSTDTQYF.

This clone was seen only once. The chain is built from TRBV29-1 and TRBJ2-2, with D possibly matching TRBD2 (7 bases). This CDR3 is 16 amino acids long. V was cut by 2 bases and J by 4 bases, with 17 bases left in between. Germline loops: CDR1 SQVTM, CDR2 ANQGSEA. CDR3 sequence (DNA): TGCAGCGTTGAAAGAAAAAGGGGGGGTCTCACCGGGGAGCTGTTTTTT. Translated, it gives CSVERKRGGLTGELFF.

The CDR3 protein is CASSPARGETQYF. CDR3 bases: TGTGCCAGCAGCCCAGCGCGGGGCGAGACCCAGTACTTC. The chain recombines TRBV2 with TRBJ2-5, with D tentatively TRBD2 (6 bases). V was trimmed by 6 bases and J by 5 bases, leaving 13 bases between them. The CDR3 covers 13 residues. Germline V lookup: CDR1 SNHLY, CDR2 FYNNEI.

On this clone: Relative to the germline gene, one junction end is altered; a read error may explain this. This CDR3 is CGVEDLKGAATDTQYF. The CDR3 DNA reads TGCGGCGTTGAAGATCTTAAAGGGGCCGCAACAGATACGCAGTATTTT. The chain couples TRBV29-1 to TRBJ2-3, with D perhaps matching TRBD1 (5 bases). The CDR3 contains 16 residues. Per germline, CDR1 SQVTM and CDR2 ANQGSEA.

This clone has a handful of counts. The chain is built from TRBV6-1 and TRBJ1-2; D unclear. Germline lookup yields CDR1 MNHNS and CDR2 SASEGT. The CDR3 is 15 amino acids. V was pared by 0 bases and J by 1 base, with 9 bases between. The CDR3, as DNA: TGTGCCAGCAGTGAAGCGCCCGGGGTTAACTATGGCTACACCTTC. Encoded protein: CASSEAPGVNYGYTF.

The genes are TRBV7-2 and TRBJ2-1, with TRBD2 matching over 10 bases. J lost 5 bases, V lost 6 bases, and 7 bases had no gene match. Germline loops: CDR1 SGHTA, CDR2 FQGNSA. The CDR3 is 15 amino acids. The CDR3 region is CASSYSGTSDNEQFF. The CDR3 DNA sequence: TGTGCCAGCAGTTACTCCGGGACTAGCGACAATGAGCAGTTCTTC. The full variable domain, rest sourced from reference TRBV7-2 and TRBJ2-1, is GAGVSQSPSNKVTEKGKDVELRCDPISGHTALYWYRQSLGQGLEFLIYFQGNSAPDKSGLPSDRFSAERTGGSVSTLTIQRTQQEDSAVYLCASSYSGTSDNEQFFGPGTRLTVL.

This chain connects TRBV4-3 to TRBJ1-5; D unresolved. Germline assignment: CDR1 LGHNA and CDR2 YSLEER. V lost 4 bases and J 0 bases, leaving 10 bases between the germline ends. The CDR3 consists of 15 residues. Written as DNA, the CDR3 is TGCGCCAGCAGCCCACAGAGATATAGCAATCAGCCCCAGCATTTT. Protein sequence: CASSPQRYSNQPQHF.

CDR3 in DNA: TGTGCCAGCAGCCCCAGGCTAGCGGGGAACACCGGGGAGCTGTTTTTT. Residues: CASSPRLAGNTGELFF. The chain is built from TRBV11-2 and TRBJ2-2; TRBD2 agrees at 8 bases. The V segment lost 5 bases and the J segment 1 base; nucleotides outside the gene matches: 6. The CDR3 totals 16 residues. The germline V gene has CDR1 SGHAT and CDR2 FQNNGV.